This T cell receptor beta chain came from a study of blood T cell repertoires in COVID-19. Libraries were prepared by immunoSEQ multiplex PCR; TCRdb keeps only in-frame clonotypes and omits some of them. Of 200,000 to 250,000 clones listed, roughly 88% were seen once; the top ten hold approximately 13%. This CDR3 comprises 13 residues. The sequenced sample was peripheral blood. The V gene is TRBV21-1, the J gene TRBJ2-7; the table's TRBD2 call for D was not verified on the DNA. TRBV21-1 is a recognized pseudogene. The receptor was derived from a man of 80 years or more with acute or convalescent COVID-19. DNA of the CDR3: TGTGCCCCCCTAGGCGAGCGGGATTACGAGCAGTACTTC. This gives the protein CAPLGERDYEQYF.